The 27 T cell receptor beta chains listed next were all sequenced from one sample in a study of CD8+ T cells in alopecia areata. Documented treatment: oral pan-JAK inhibitor, 5-10 mg twice daily. The sequencing template was cDNA reverse transcribed from extracted RNA. Repertoires were generated with immunoSEQ multiplex PCR, while TCRdb's copy carries only in-frame clones and drops some. The sample records around 120,000 clones, roughly 50% being singletons. The specimen was CD8+ T cells sorted from blood, collected at week 4, from a patient treated with tofacitinib. The receptor set was obtained from a human donor with alopecia areata.

This clone has just a few counts. The chain links TRBV30 to TRBJ1-2; D unclear. Germline CDR1 GTSNPN, CDR2 SVGIG (reference sequence). The length of the CDR3 is 12 residues. The V and J ends lost 1 base and 6 bases respectively, with 9 bases between them. The CDR3 DNA follows: TGTGCCTGGAGTGAGGAGGTCGATGGCTACACCTTC. Protein: CAWSEEVDGYTF.

The chain links TRBV29-1 to TRBJ2-1; 11 nucleotides line up with TRBD1. CDR1 SQVTM and CDR2 ANQGSEA come from the germline V gene. The CDR3 covers 15 residues. With 4 bases clipped from V and 4 bases from J, the junction kept 6 bases outside the gene matches. The CDR3 coding sequence is TGCAGCGTTGTAGAGGGGACAGGGGGTTACAATGAGCAGTTCTTC. Amino acids: CSVVEGTGGYNEQFF.

This clone was observed a few times. The rearrangement links TRBV29-1 to TRBJ2-5; 10 nucleotides agree with TRBD1. The CDR3 loop spans 13 amino acids. CDR1 SQVTM and CDR2 ANQGSEA come from the germline V gene. V trimming: 7 bases; J trimming: 5 bases; junction bases outside the gene matches: 7. The CDR3 nucleotides are TGCAGCGCCCATAGACAGGGGGCGGAGACCCAGTACTTC. It codes for CSAHRQGAETQYF.

The rearrangement joins TRBV7-9 to TRBJ2-5; D remains ambiguous. The CDR3 runs 16 residues. Germline CDR1 SEHNR, CDR2 FQNEAQ (reference sequence). Trimming removed 5 bases at V and 1 base at J, with 17 bases between. CDR3 in amino acids: CASSPYGQVIQETQYF. The CDR3 DNA reads TGTGCCAGCAGCCCCTACGGGCAAGTGATCCAAGAGACCCAGTACTTC.

The V and J genes are TRBV29-1 and TRBJ2-1; possible D gene TRBD1, 6 bases. The CDR3 has 15 residues. Trimming pared 2 bases from V and 1 base from J, leaving 12 bases between. Germline assignment: CDR1 SQVTM and CDR2 ANQGSEA. The CDR3 bases are TGCAGCGTTGAAAGGGGGTCAGGGTCCTACAATGAGCAGTTCTTC. It yields the protein CSVERGSGSYNEQFF.

This clone was picked up a small number of times. The chain couples TRBV28 to TRBJ1-5; D is undetermined. Germline CDR1 reads MDHEN; CDR2 reads SYDVKM. The CDR3 runs 16 residues. V was trimmed by 4 bases and J by 0 bases, leaving 13 bases between them. The CDR3 sequence: CASSSFRPGSNQPQHF. In DNA, the CDR3 is TGTGCCAGCAGTTCTTTCCGTCCGGGTAGCAATCAGCCCCAGCATTTT.

The rearrangement joins TRBV27 to TRBJ2-5; 8 nucleotides line up with TRBD1. V was clipped by 3 bases and J by 5 bases; unmatched bases: 17. The CDR3 has 18 amino acids. The germline gives CDR1 MNHEY, CDR2 SMNVEV (reference sequence). The CDR3 bases are TGTGCCAGCAGTTTTTATGGGGACGACAGGGGCGTTTGGGAGACCCAGTACTTC. It specifies CASSFYGDDRGVWETQYF.

As to this clone: This specimen includes other DNA sequences encoding the same CDR3. This chain uses TRBV27 with TRBJ2-7; TRBD2 aligns across 8 bases. V trimming: 2 bases; J trimming: 6 bases; junction bases outside the gene matches: 0. The CDR3 sequence is 12 residues long. Germline CDR1 and CDR2: MNHEY and SMNVEV (reference sequence). The CDR3 region has the DNA TGTGCCAGCAGTTTAAGCGGGGGCGAGCAGTACTTC. Protein product: CASSLSGGEQYF.

The CDR3 spells CTSSPPSDRVNTEAFF. The CDR3 DNA sequence: TGCACCAGCAGCCCGCCTTCCGACAGGGTGAACACTGAAGCTTTCTTT. The V gene is TRBV1, the J gene TRBJ1-1; TRBD1 was called by the table and not checked on the DNA. TRBV1 is annotated as a pseudogene. This CDR3 is built from 16 residues.

This clone was observed a handful of times. This rearrangement joins TRBV7-2 to TRBJ1-4, with D perhaps TRBD1 (6 bases). Trimming took off 4 bases at V and 5 bases at J, with 14 bases between the two ends. The germline V gene encodes CDR1 SGHTA and CDR2 FQGNSA. There are 15 residues in the CDR3. The chain's CDR3 is CASSSIQGRNEKLFF. The CDR3 DNA is TGTGCCAGCAGCTCCATACAGGGTCGCAATGAAAAACTGTTTTTT.

This clone was found a few times. The genes are TRBV23-1 and TRBJ2-5; no reliable D call. TRBV23-1 is reported as an ORF; its role is uncertain. V gave up 0 bases and J gave up 5 bases, with 13 bases separating them. This CDR3 contains 15 residues. CDR3 sequence reads: CASSQSVASVETQYF. For the CDR3, the DNA is TGCGCCAGCAGTCAATCGGTAGCCTCCGTGGAGACCCAGTACTTC.

The sample holds one count of this clone. The chain recombines TRBV7-2 with TRBJ2-2; D gene unclear. Trimming cost V 4 bases and J 5 bases, with 8 bases left between them. The CDR3 is made up of 13 amino acids. Germline-derived CDR1 and CDR2 are SGHTA and FQGNSA. CDR3 nucleotides: TGTGCCAGCAGCTCGTACAGTACCGGGGAGCTGTTTTTT. It specifies CASSSYSTGELFF. The full variable domain, rest sourced from reference TRBV7-2 and TRBJ2-2, is GAGVSQSPSNKVTEKGKDVELRCDPISGHTALYWYRQSLGQGLEFLIYFQGNSAPDKSGLPSDRFSAERTGGSVSTLTIQRTQQEDSAVYLCASSSYSTGELFFGEGSRLTVL.

The genes are TRBV30 and TRBJ2-7; weak D call: TRBD1 (6 bases). CDR1 and CDR2 (germline): GTSNPN, SVGIG (reference sequence). This CDR3 spans 12 amino acids. Trimming removed 4 bases from V and 6 bases from J, with 13 bases in between. CDR3: CAWKRGYGEQYF. Written as DNA, the CDR3 is TGTGCCTGGAAAAGGGGGTATGGCGAGCAGTACTTC.

The chain uses TRBV25-1 and TRBJ1-6, with a weak D call TRBD1 (5 bases). The CDR3 extends over 13 amino acids. Germline lookup yields CDR1 MGHDK and CDR2 SYGVNS. V was clipped by 4 bases and J by 11 bases, with 12 bases between them. The CDR3 coding sequence is TGTGCCAGCAGTGCGGGGGGACGTCCACCCCTCCACTTT. It is translated as CASSAGGRPPLHF.

The chain recombines TRBV30 with TRBJ1-1; D uncertain. The CDR3 has 12 amino acids. The germline CDR1 and CDR2 sequences are GTSNPN and SVGIG (reference sequence). Trimming took 0 bases from V and 4 from J, leaving 6 bases between them. The DNA of the CDR3 is TGTGCCTGGAGTGTATCACTCACTGAAGCTTTCTTT. Translating gives CAWSVSLTEAFF.

The genes are TRBV5-4 and TRBJ2-7; TRBD2 aligns across 7 bases. Germline CDR1 and CDR2: SGHNT and YYREEE (reference sequence). The CDR3 runs to 14 residues. With V trimmed by 7 bases and J by 4 bases, 11 bases remained unmatched. CDR3 sequence: CASGPSGGGYEQYF. The CDR3 DNA is TGTGCCAGCGGACCCTCGGGGGGTGGATACGAGCAGTACTTC.

The V gene is TRBV5-6, the J gene TRBJ2-3, with D maybe TRBD2 (7 bases). V shed 0 bases and J shed 2 bases, with 13 bases lying between them. CDR3 length: 16 amino acids. Per germline, CDR1 SGHDT and CDR2 YYEEEE. The CDR3 coding sequence is TGTGCCAGCAGCTTGGCCCGGGGGGCTCCCACAGATACGCAGTATTTT. The encoded protein is CASSLARGAPTDTQYF.

This clone was seen only a few times. The V gene is TRBV25-1, the J gene TRBJ1-1, with D unresolved. The V end lost 5 bases, the J end lost 2 bases, and 18 bases lay between the germline ends. Germline lookup yields CDR1 MGHDK and CDR2 SYGVNS. The CDR3 covers 16 residues. The CDR3 DNA sequence: TGTGCCAGCAGTCCTTCCTTCCATTACCGTAACACTGAAGCTTTCTTT. It translates to CASSPSFHYRNTEAFF.

This clone was recorded once. V gene TRBV27 combines with J gene TRBJ1-2; D is unresolved. CDR3 size: 13 residues. CDR1 and CDR2 (germline): MNHEY, SMNVEV (reference sequence). V gave up 6 bases and J gave up 4 bases, with 12 bases separating them. CDR3 in DNA: TGTGCCAGCAGCCTCGACGGAACCTATGGCTACACCTTC. Its protein product is CASSLDGTYGYTF.

V and J are TRBV29-1 and TRBJ2-1; D is undetermined. Trimming shortened V by 4 bases and J by 10 bases, and 14 bases separated the two germline ends. The CDR3 is made up of 12 amino acids. The V gene's germline CDR1 is SQVTM and CDR2 ANQGSEA. The CDR3 loop is CSVVGDTPEQFF. The DNA of the CDR3 is TGCAGCGTTGTAGGAGACACACCCGAGCAGTTCTTC.

The CDR3 nucleotides read TGTGCCAGCAGTCCTTCCCTAAACAGGGACTATGGCTACACCTTC. Amino acids: CASSPSLNRDYGYTF. The chain couples TRBV7-9 to TRBJ1-2; D might be TRBD1 (6 bases). Trimming removed 6 bases at V and 3 bases at J, with 17 bases between. CDR3 size: 15 residues. Germline V gene data show CDR1 as SEHNR and CDR2 as FQNEAQ (reference sequence).

This clone was found a few times. J is TRBJ2-7 and V is TRBV11-2; tentatively, D is TRBD1 (6 bases). CDR3 length: 17 amino acids. V shed 1 base and J shed 0 bases, with 16 bases lying between them. Germline V CDR1 and CDR2: SGHAT, FQNNGV. CDR3 residues: CASSLVAGALSSYEQYF. The CDR3 DNA reads TGTGCCAGCAGCTTAGTCGCAGGGGCCCTAAGCTCCTACGAGCAGTACTTC.

The J gene is TRBJ1-2, the V gene TRBV11-2, with a possible D match to TRBD1 (5 bases). This CDR3 has 12 residues. Germline CDR1 reads SGHAT; CDR2 reads FQNNGV. Trimming stripped 6 bases from V and 6 bases from J, with 11 bases between. CDR3 bases: TGTGCCAGCAGTTACCAGGGAGATGGCTACACCTTC. Its translation is CASSYQGDGYTF.

Concerning this clone: The junction and the germline gene differ at one end; a read error may be behind it. V usage is TRBV15 and J usage is TRBJ1-2; a possible D gene is TRBD1 (5 bases). The CDR3 consists of 15 residues. Germline V gene sequence: CDR1 LNHNV, CDR2 YYDKDF (reference sequence). CDR3 coding DNA: TGTGCCGCCAGCACCTACGGTGGGGCTCGCCATGGCTACACCTTC. Protein sequence: CAASTYGGARHGYTF. The complete variable domain, with remaining parts taken from reference TRBV15 and TRBJ1-2, reads DAMVIQNPRYQVTQFGKPVTLSCSQTLNHNVMYWYQQKSSQAPKLLFHYYDKDFNNEADTPDNFQSRRPNTSFCFLDIRSPGLGDTAMYLCAASTYGGARHGYTFGSGTRLTVV.

This clone has a handful of counts. The genes are TRBV7-2 and TRBJ1-5; D is possibly TRBD1 (6 bases). Germline CDR1 is SGHTA and CDR2 is FQGNSA. This CDR3 region has 15 residues. The V end was cut by 1 base, the J end by 6 bases, with 13 bases between. CDR3 nucleotide sequence: TGTGCCAGCAGCTTAGTTGGGGGGCTAGTTCAGCCCCAGCATTTT. Translated, it gives CASSLVGGLVQPQHF.

This clone was found a few times. The CDR3 bases are TGCGCCAGCAGTCAATCGAACAGCAATCAGCCCCAGCATTTT. Protein: CASSQSNSNQPQHF. V usage is TRBV23-1 and J usage is TRBJ1-5, with D unclear. TRBV23-1 is an open reading frame whose function is uncertain. This CDR3 spans 14 amino acids. Trimming removed 0 bases from V and 1 base from J, with 4 bases in between.

This clone was counted a few times. The chain links TRBV5-4 to TRBJ2-5, with TRBD1 as a possible D gene (6 bases). TRBJ2-7 matches the DNA end more closely, so the J call is doubtful. The germline V gene encodes CDR1 SGHNT and CDR2 YYREEE (reference sequence). The CDR3 runs 14 residues. CDR3 nucleotide sequence: TGTGCCAGCAGCTTGGACAGGGTAGTCTACGAGCAGTACTTC. As protein: CASSLDRVVYEQYF.